Shown below are 25 T cell receptor beta chains from a single sample sequenced in a study of blood T cell repertoires in COVID-19. The protocol was immunoSEQ multiplex PCR, while the TCRdb copy is restricted to in-frame clones and leaves out a portion. The sample carries around 120,000 clones, around 87% recorded once. The material sequenced was peripheral blood. The receptors shown here come from a woman between 70 and 85 years old with acute or convalescent COVID-19.

V usage is TRBV2 and J usage is TRBJ2-3; 7 bases map to TRBD2. The CDR3 is 14 amino acids. With 9 bases clipped from V and 6 bases from J, the junction kept 12 bases outside the gene matches. CDR1 is SNHLY and CDR2 is FYNNEI in the germline V gene. CDR3 loop: CASKGLPGPDTQYF. The CDR3 DNA sequence: TGTGCCAGTAAGGGACTACCCGGGCCGGATACGCAGTATTTT. The entire variable domain, with the rest obtained from reference TRBV2 and TRBJ2-3, is as follows: EPEVTQTPSHQVTQMGQEVILRCVPISNHLYFYWYRQILGQKVEFLVSFYNNEISEKSEIFDDQFSVERPDGSNFTLKIRSTKLEDSAMYFCASKGLPGPDTQYFGPGTRLTVL.

The chain couples TRBV3-1 (or the pseudogene TRBV3-2) to TRBJ1-5; no clear D gene. Per germline, CDR1 LGHDT and CDR2 YNNKEL (reference sequence). V dropped 2 bases and J dropped 3 bases, with 2 bases sitting between them. This CDR3 has 12 amino acids. The DNA for the CDR3 is TGTGCCAGCAGCCAACACAATCAGCCCCAGCATTTT. Translated: CASSQHNQPQHF.

The gene calls are TRBV5-1 and TRBJ2-7, with 11 bases aligning to TRBD1. CDR3 length equals 15 residues. V shed 1 base and J 4 bases; nucleotides not matched to a gene: 4. Germline assignment: CDR1 SGHRS and CDR2 YFSETQ. The CDR3 loop reads CASSLPGQGVYEQYF. The CDR3 nucleotides read TGCGCCAGCAGCTTGCCGGGACAGGGGGTATACGAGCAGTACTTC.

The chain's CDR3 is CATTGGGENTEAFF. CDR3 DNA sequence: TGTGCTACGACCGGGGGAGGAGAGAACACTGAAGCTTTCTTT. The gene calls are TRBV2 and TRBJ1-1, with a possible D match to TRBD1 (5 bases). The CDR3 is made up of 14 amino acids. Germline V gene lookup returns CDR1 SNHLY and CDR2 FYNNEI.

The chain has TRBV28 and TRBJ2-7; no clear D. V was pared by 4 bases and J by 1 base, with 11 bases between. This CDR3 region has 14 residues. Germline lookup yields CDR1 MDHEN and CDR2 SYDVKM. DNA of the CDR3: TGTGCCAGCAGTTCCCTCTACCGTTCCTACGAGCAGTACTTC. It encodes CASSSLYRSYEQYF.

This chain links TRBV10-3 with TRBJ2-2; TRBD2 matches at 9 bases. The trim removed 2 bases at V and 4 bases at J, leaving 2 bases unmatched. Per germline, CDR1 ENHRY and CDR2 SYGVKD. The CDR3 is 15 amino acids. CDR3 loop: CAISESGGLTGELFF. CDR3 nucleotide sequence: TGTGCCATCAGTGAGAGCGGGGGGCTCACCGGGGAGCTGTTTTTT.

This clone was seen a few times. This sequence joins TRBV27 and TRBJ1-2, with 8 bases identical to TRBD1. CDR3 size: 17 residues. Germline V gene sequence: CDR1 MNHEY, CDR2 SMNVEV (reference sequence). The J segment lost 8 bases and the V segment lost 5 bases, leaving 19 bases of the junction unmatched. For the CDR3, the DNA is TGTGCCAGCAGTGCTCTATTTGGACAGGGCAGCATTGGGGGCTACACCTTC. This translates into CASSALFGQGSIGGYTF.

This chain uses TRBV2 with TRBJ1-3; 7 nucleotides line up with TRBD1. V was pared by 7 bases and J by 0 bases, with 6 bases of the junction left unmatched. The CDR3 has 15 residues. Germline V gene lookup returns CDR1 SNHLY and CDR2 FYNNEI. The CDR3 is CASNAGGFSGNTIYF. CDR3 DNA sequence: TGTGCCAGCAACGCAGGGGGATTCTCTGGAAACACCATATATTTT.

The V gene is TRBV6-1, the J gene TRBJ2-5; TRBD1 is a possible D gene (6 bases). This CDR3 is 14 amino acids long. V shed 3 bases and J shed 5 bases, with 13 bases lying between them. Germline V gene sequence: CDR1 MNHNS, CDR2 SASEGT. For the CDR3, the DNA is TGTGCCAGCAGTGAGATAGGGGGTGGGGAGACCCAGTACTTC. As protein: CASSEIGGGETQYF.

CDR3 in DNA: TGTGCCAGCGGGACAGGGGGGCAGAACACTGAAGCTTTCTTT. It specifies CASGTGGQNTEAFF. The chain uses TRBV2 and TRBJ1-1; 11 bases match TRBD1. With 8 bases clipped from V and 1 base from J, the junction kept 3 bases outside the gene matches. The CDR3 runs to 14 residues. Germline CDR1 reads SNHLY; CDR2 reads FYNNEI.

This clone was found once. The chain recombines TRBV28 with TRBJ1-2; 9 bases line up with TRBD1. The trim removed 4 bases at V and 2 bases at J, leaving 5 bases unmatched. This CDR3 is 15 amino acids long. Germline V CDR1 and CDR2: MDHEN, SYDVKM. As DNA, the CDR3 is TGTGCCAGCAGTTCCCCGGACAGGGGAAACTATGGCTACACCTTC. Amino acid sequence: CASSSPDRGNYGYTF.

The J gene is TRBJ1-2, the V gene TRBV6-5, with D unclear. V lost 2 bases and J lost 6, with 10 bases in between. The germline CDR1 and CDR2 sequences are MNHEY and SVGAGI. This CDR3 has 13 residues. CDR3 residues: CASSYPGTNGYTF. In DNA form, the CDR3 reads TGTGCCAGCAGTTACCCGGGAACTAATGGCTACACCTTC.

This chain uses TRBV7-8 with TRBJ2-1; 7 nucleotides align to TRBD1. V trimming: 5 bases; J trimming: 3 bases; junction bases outside the gene matches: 10. Per germline, CDR1 SGHVS and CDR2 FQNEAQ. The CDR3 spans 16 residues. The CDR3 DNA follows: TGTGCCAGCAGCCTGACGTTGGGGGACAGCTACAATGAGCAGTTCTTC. Translating it yields CASSLTLGDSYNEQFF.

The chain couples TRBV5-1 to TRBJ2-2; TRBD1 is a possible D gene (6 bases). This CDR3 region has 13 residues. V lost 9 bases and J lost 2, with 11 bases in between. From germline, CDR1 is SGHRS and CDR2 YFSETQ. CDR3 nucleotide sequence: TGCGCCACCATGGACAGCAACACCGGGGAGCTGTTTTTT. Its protein is CATMDSNTGELFF. The full variable domain, with the rest looked up from reference TRBV5-1 and TRBJ2-2, is KAGVTQTPRYLIKTRGQQVTLSCSPISGHRSVSWYQQTPGQGLQFLFEYFSETQRNKGNFPGRFSGRQFSNSRSEMNVSTLELGDSALYLCATMDSNTGELFFGEGSRLTVL.

The rearrangement uses TRBV6-5 and TRBJ1-2, with no clear D. CDR1 is MNHEY, CDR2 SVGAGI, per germline. CDR3 size: 14 residues. The V and J ends lost 4 bases and 2 bases respectively, with 11 bases between them. The CDR3 DNA reads as TGTGCCAGCAGTTCCCTGAGGGCCAACTATGGCTACACCTTC. It codes for CASSSLRANYGYTF.

On this clone itself: The junction differs from germline at one of its ends, possibly a read error. The chain links TRBV19 to TRBJ1-6; D may be TRBD1 (5 bases). The CDR3 loop spans 13 amino acids. In germline, CDR1 is LNHDA, CDR2 SQIVND (reference sequence). CDR3 bases: TGTGCCAGTAGTACTATCGGCGGGACCCGCCGTCGGTTT. It yields the protein CASSTIGGTRRRF. Full variable domain (missing parts from reference TRBV19 and TRBJ1-6): DGGITQSPKYLFRKEGQNVTLSCEQNLNHDAMYWYRQDPGQGLRLIYYSQIVNDFQKGDIAEGYSVSREKKESFPLTVTSAQKNPTAFYLCASSTIGGTRRRFGNGTRLTVT.

The chain links TRBV6-6 to TRBJ1-2; unclear D gene. V was trimmed by 2 bases and J by 8 bases, leaving 12 bases between them. CDR3 length: 13 amino acids. CDR1 MNHNY and CDR2 SVGAGI come from the germline V gene (reference sequence). CDR3 bases: TGTGCCAGCAGTTACCCCGACTTGGAGGGCTACACCTTC. This sequence encodes CASSYPDLEGYTF.

The gene calls are TRBV11-3 and TRBJ2-2; D is possibly TRBD2 (5 bases). Looked up from germline, CDR1 is SGHNT and CDR2 is YENEEA. Trimming took off 4 bases at V and 7 bases at J, with 7 bases between the two ends. The CDR3 consists of 12 residues. The CDR3, as DNA: TGTGCCAGCAGCTCAGCGGTCGGGGAGCTGTTTTTT. This encodes CASSSAVGELFF.

This chain joins TRBV11-2 and TRBJ1-2; D possibly corresponds to TRBD1 (6 bases). V lost 5 bases, J lost 0 bases, and 13 bases lay in between. This CDR3 has 15 residues. Looked up from germline, CDR1 is SGHAT and CDR2 is FQNNGV. CDR3 residues: CASSDNRASNYGYTF. The CDR3 coding sequence is TGTGCCAGCAGCGATAACAGGGCCTCTAACTATGGCTACACCTTC.

This clone has just a few counts. This chain joins TRBV13 and TRBJ1-4, with 7 bases identical to TRBD1. J was trimmed by 8 bases and V by 2 bases; bases with no gene match: 5. This CDR3 has 14 amino acids. Germline CDR1 PRHDT, CDR2 FYEKMQ (reference sequence). Here the CDR3 reads CASSLRQGGEKLFF. The CDR3 coding sequence is TGTGCCAGCAGCTTACGACAGGGCGGGGAAAAACTGTTTTTT.

The chain is built from TRBV7-6 and TRBJ1-6; 9 bases agree with TRBD1. With V trimmed by 6 bases and J by 6 bases, 6 bases remained unmatched. Germline V CDR1 and CDR2: SGHVS, FNYEAQ. The CDR3 loop spans 15 amino acids. This CDR3 is CASRTSTGGNSPLHF. Written as DNA, the CDR3 is TGTGCCAGCAGAACCTCGACAGGGGGTAATTCACCCCTCCACTTT.

The chain carries TRBV9 and TRBJ1-5, with D possibly TRBD1 on 5 matching bases. Trimming removed 3 bases from V and 0 bases from J, with 10 bases in between. The CDR3 contains 15 residues. Germline V CDR1 and CDR2: SGDLS, YYNGEE. The CDR3 is CASSAGGNSNQPQHF. In nucleotides, the CDR3 is TGTGCCAGCAGCGCTGGGGGGAATAGCAATCAGCCCCAGCATTTT. The entire variable domain, with the rest obtained from reference TRBV9 and TRBJ1-5, is as follows: DSGVTQTPKHLITATGQRVTLRCSPRSGDLSVYWYQQSLDQGLQFLIQYYNGEERAKGNILERFSAQQFPDLHSELNLSSLELGDSALYFCASSAGGNSNQPQHFGDGTRLSIL.

This sequence joins TRBV5-4 and TRBJ2-3; 8 bases match TRBD2. There are 16 residues in the CDR3. The V gene's germline CDR1 is SGHNT and CDR2 YYREEE (reference sequence). Trimming at V came to 4 bases and at J to 2 bases, leaving 9 bases not matched to a gene. The CDR3 reads CASSQVPGGATDTQYF. The CDR3 bases are TGTGCCAGCAGCCAAGTCCCCGGGGGGGCCACAGATACGCAGTATTTT.

In this sample, this clone turned up a few times. The J gene is TRBJ1-1, the V gene TRBV9; unclear D gene. Looked up from germline, CDR1 is SGDLS and CDR2 is YYNGEE. The V end was cut by 0 bases, the J end by 7 bases, with 10 bases between. This CDR3 has 13 residues. As DNA, the CDR3 is TGTGCCAGCAGCGTAGTTGATCGCGGTGAAGCTTTCTTT. It codes for CASSVVDRGEAFF.

The V call is TRBV28, the J call TRBJ1-1; D call uncertain. The CDR3 sequence is 14 residues long. V was trimmed by 4 bases and J by 7 bases, leaving 16 bases between them. The V gene's germline CDR1 is MDHEN and CDR2 SYDVKM. CDR3 loop: CASSSGSLGGEAFF. The DNA for the CDR3 is TGTGCCAGCAGTTCGGGGAGCCTGGGCGGTGAAGCTTTCTTT. Based on the CDR3 plus reference TRBV28 and TRBJ1-1, the full variable domain is DVKVTQSSRYLVKRTGEKVFLECVQDMDHENMFWYRQDPGLGLRLIYFSYDVKMKEKGDIPEGYSVSREKKERFSLILESASTNQTSMYLCASSSGSLGGEAFFGQGTRLTVV.